The rows below give T cell receptor beta chains drawn from one sample of a study of beta chain features in type 1 diabetes. Method: immunoSEQ multiplex PCR; TCRdb's copy keeps in-frame clones and lacks some. Of some 190,000 clones in the sample, under 9.5% were seen once. The sample comprised central memory CD4+ T cells from blood. The source of these receptors is a young man with type 1 diabetes. CDR3s include the opening cysteine and the closing phenylalanine or tryptophan.

j_call v_call cdr3_aa
TRBJ2-5 TRBV6-5 CASSYGGETQYF
TRBJ2-5 TRBV4-3 CASSQDREPEETQYF
TRBJ2-3 TRBV30 CAWSVHKRGRVGRDKLSTDTQYF
TRBJ1-5 TRBV5-6 CASSQRQYNQPQHF
TRBJ2-1 TRBV2 CASSGLGSQFF
TRBJ2-7 TRBV2 CAGAMGLAGSRGYEQYF
TRBJ1-2 TRBV4-1 CASSRTGGVNYGYTF
TRBJ2-2 TRBV7-6 CASSPGQENTGELFF
TRBJ2-7 TRBV7-2 CASSLTADRAYEQYF
TRBJ2-2 TRBV7-2 CASSLRQRGDTGELFF
TRBJ2-3 TRBV28 CASSPPTVTDTQYF
TRBJ2-6 TRBV14 CASSPLGLARRANVLTF
TRBJ2-4 TRBV28 CASSTATGGHF